This T cell receptor beta chain came from a study of T cell clones after liver transplantation. Across the whole study: Blood was drawn pre-transplant, before withdrawal, and after full or failed withdrawal. Notes on the study in general: Small, mixed patient groups and varying post-transplant times limit these conclusions.

This clone was seen a few times. Its specificity is not known. This table comes from immunoSEQ multiplex PCR, and its TCRdb copy is limited to in-frame clones, with some not included. The sample shows just under 60,000 clones, about two thirds of them seen only once. The sequencing here drew on CD4+ T cells from blood, taken at the 15-month timepoint. The source is a human patient who received a liver transplant. The graft donor may account for some of the T cells.

CDR3 region: CASSRRSSGGTDTQYF. CDR3 bases: TGTGCCAGCAGCCGAAGGTCTAGCGGAGGCACAGATACGCAGTATTTT. This chain uses TRBV7-2 with TRBJ2-3; 7 nucleotides align to TRBD2. The CDR3 runs to 16 residues. From germline, CDR1 is SGHTA and CDR2 FQGNSA. Trimming at V came to 5 bases and at J to 1 base, leaving 9 bases not matched to a gene. The entire variable domain, with the rest obtained from reference TRBV7-2 and TRBJ2-3, is as follows: GAGVSQSPSNKVTEKGKDVELRCDPISGHTALYWYRQSLGQGLEFLIYFQGNSAPDKSGLPSDRFSAERTGGSVSTLTIQRTQQEDSAVYLCASSRRSSGGTDTQYFGPGTRLTVL.